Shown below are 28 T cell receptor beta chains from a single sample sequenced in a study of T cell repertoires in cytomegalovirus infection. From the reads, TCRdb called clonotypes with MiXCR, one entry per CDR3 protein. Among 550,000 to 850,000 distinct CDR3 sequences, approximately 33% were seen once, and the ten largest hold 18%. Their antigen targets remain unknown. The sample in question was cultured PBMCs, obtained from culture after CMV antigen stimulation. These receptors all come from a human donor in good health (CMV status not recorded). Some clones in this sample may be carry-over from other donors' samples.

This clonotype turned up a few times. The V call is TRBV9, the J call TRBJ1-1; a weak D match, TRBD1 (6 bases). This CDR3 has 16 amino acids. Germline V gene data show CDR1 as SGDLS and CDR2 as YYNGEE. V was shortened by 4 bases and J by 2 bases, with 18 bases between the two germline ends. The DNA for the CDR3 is TGTGCCAGCAGCTCACCCAGAGGGGGAGCAAACACTGAAGCTTTCTTT. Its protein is CASSSPRGGANTEAFF.

The CDR3 here is CASGLGEKGDSGANVLTF. The CDR3 region has the DNA TGTGCTAGTGGTTTGGGAGAAAAAGGGGATTCTGGGGCCAACGTCCTGACTTTC. The rearrangement links TRBV12-5 to TRBJ2-6; TRBD1 is a possible D gene (5 bases). V lost 1 base to trimming and J lost 1 base, with 14 bases between them. CDR1 and CDR2 (germline): LGHNT, FRNRAP. There are 18 residues in the CDR3.

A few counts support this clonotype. DNA for the CDR3: TGTGCCAGCAGCTTAGTAGGGGGCCCAGAGACCCAGTACTTC. Protein sequence: CASSLVGGPETQYF. V usage is TRBV7-9 and J usage is TRBJ2-5; TRBD1 matches 7 bases. The germline CDR1 and CDR2 sequences are SEHNR and FQNEAQ (reference sequence). The CDR3 covers 14 residues. The junction had 3 bases not matched to a gene; V was cut back by 1 base and J by 4 bases. Complete variable domain (other parts from reference TRBV7-9 and TRBJ2-5): DTGVSQNPRHKITKRGQNVTFRCDPISEHNRLYWYRQTLGQGPEFLTYFQNEAQLEKSRLLSDRFSAERPKGSFSTLEIQRTEQGDSAMYLCASSLVGGPETQYFGPGTRLLVL.

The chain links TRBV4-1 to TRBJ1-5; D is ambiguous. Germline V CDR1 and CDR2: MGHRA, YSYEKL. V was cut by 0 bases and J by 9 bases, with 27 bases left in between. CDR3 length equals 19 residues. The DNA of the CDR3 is TGCGCCAGCAGCCAAGATCTAAGTGGTCGCTTACGAATCACCTGGCCCCAGCATTTT. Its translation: CASSQDLSGRLRITWPQHF.

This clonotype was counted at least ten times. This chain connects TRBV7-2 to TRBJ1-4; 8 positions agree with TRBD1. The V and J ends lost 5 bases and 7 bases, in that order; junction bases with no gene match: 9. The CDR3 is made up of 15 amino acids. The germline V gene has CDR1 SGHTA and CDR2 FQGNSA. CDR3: CASSPRTGKAEKLFF. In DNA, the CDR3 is TGTGCCAGCAGCCCCCGGACAGGGAAGGCTGAAAAACTGTTTTTT.

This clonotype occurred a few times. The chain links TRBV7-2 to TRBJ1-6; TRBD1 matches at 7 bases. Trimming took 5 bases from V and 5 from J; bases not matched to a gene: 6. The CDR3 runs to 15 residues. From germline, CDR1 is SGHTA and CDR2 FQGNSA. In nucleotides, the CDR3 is TGTGCCAGCAGCGCGGACAGGAGCCATAATTCACCCCTCCACTTT. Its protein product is CASSADRSHNSPLHF.

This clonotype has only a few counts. The CDR3 reads CASSPGVNTGELFF. The DNA of the CDR3 is TGTGCCAGCAGCCCCGGGGTGAACACCGGGGAGCTGTTTTTT. The chain employs TRBV7-6 and TRBJ2-2, with a possible D match to TRBD2 (5 bases). Trimming took 5 bases from V and 1 from J, leaving 8 bases between them. Per the germline V gene, CDR1 is SGHVS and CDR2 is FNYEAQ. The CDR3 sequence is 14 residues long.

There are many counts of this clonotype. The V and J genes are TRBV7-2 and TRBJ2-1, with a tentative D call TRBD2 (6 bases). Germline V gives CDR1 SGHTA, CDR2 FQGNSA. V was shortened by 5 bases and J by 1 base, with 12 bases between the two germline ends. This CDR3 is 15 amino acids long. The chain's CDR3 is CASSLSGVSYNEQFF. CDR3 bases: TGTGCCAGCAGCCTGTCGGGAGTGTCCTACAATGAGCAGTTCTTC.

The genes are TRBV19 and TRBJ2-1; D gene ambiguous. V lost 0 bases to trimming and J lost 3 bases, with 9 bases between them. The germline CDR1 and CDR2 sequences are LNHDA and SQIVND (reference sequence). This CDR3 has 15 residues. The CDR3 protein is CASSIDKGNYNEQFF. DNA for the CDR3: TGTGCCAGTAGTATAGATAAAGGGAACTACAATGAGCAGTTCTTC.

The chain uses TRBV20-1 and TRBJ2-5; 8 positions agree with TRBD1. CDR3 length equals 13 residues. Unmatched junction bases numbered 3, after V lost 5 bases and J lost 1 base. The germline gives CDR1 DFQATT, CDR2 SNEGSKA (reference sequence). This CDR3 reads CSAVGTGQETQYF. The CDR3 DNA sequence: TGCAGTGCTGTCGGGACAGGCCAAGAGACCCAGTACTTC.

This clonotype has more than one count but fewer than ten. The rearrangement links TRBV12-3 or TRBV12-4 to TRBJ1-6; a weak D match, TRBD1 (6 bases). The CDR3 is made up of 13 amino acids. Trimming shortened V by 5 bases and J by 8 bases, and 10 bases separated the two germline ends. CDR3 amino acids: CASSPRQDSPLHF. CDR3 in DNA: TGTGCCAGCAGTCCCAGACAGGATTCACCCCTCCACTTT.

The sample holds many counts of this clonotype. CDR3 region: CASSRTSGAQETQYF. In nucleotides, the CDR3 is TGTGCCAGCAGCAGGACTAGCGGGGCCCAAGAGACCCAGTACTTC. The chain has TRBV7-2 and TRBJ2-5; 12 nucleotides agree with TRBD2. The CDR3 extends over 15 amino acids. V shed 5 bases and J 1 base; nucleotides not matched to a gene: 2. CDR1 is SGHTA, CDR2 FQGNSA, per germline.

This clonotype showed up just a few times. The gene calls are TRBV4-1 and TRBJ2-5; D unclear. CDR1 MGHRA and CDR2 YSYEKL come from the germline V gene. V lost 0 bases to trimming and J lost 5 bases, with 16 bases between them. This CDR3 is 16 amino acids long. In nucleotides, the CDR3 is TGCGCCAGCAGCCAAGACACCCTAGGGTTCGGGGAGACCCAGTACTTC. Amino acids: CASSQDTLGFGETQYF.

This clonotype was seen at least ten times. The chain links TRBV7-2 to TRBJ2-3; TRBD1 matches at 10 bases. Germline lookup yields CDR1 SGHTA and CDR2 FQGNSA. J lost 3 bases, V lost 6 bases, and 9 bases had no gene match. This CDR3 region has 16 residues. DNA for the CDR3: TGTGCCAGCAGTCCAATGGGACAGGGGATTACAGATACGCAGTATTTT. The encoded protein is CASSPMGQGITDTQYF. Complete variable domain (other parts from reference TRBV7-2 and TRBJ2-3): GAGVSQSPSNKVTEKGKDVELRCDPISGHTALYWYRQSLGQGLEFLIYFQGNSAPDKSGLPSDRFSAERTGGSVSTLTIQRTQQEDSAVYLCASSPMGQGITDTQYFGPGTRLTVL.

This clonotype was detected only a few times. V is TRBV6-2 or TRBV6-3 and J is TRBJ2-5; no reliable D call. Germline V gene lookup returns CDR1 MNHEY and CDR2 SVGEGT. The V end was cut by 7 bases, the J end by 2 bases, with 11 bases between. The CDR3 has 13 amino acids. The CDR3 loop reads CASTGRPQETQYF. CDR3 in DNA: TGTGCCAGCACGGGCAGGCCGCAAGAGACCCAGTACTTC.

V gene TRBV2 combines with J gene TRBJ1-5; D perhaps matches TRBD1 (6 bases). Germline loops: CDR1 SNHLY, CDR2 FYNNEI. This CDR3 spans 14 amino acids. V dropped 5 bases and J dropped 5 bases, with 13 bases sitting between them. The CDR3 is CASSPTGRDQPQHF. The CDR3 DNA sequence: TGTGCCAGCAGTCCTACAGGGAGGGATCAGCCCCAGCATTTT.

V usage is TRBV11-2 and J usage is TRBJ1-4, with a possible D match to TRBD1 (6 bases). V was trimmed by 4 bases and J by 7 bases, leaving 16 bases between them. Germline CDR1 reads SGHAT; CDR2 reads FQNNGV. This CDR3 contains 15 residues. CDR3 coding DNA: TGTGCCAGCAGCTATACCCGGGACAAAACTGAAAAACTGTTTTTT. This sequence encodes CASSYTRDKTEKLFF.

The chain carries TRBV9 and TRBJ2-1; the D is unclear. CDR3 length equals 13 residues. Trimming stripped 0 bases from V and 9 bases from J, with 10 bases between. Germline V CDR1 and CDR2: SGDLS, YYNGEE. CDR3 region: CASSVGLAGEQFF. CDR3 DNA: TGTGCCAGCAGCGTAGGACTGGCCGGTGAGCAGTTCTTC.

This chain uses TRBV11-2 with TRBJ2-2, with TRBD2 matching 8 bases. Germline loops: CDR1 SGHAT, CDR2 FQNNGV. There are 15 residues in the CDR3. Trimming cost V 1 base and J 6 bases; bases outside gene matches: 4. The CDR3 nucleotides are TGTGCCAGCAGCTTAGGCGCGGGGGGCCCCGGGGAGCTGTTTTTT. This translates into CASSLGAGGPGELFF.

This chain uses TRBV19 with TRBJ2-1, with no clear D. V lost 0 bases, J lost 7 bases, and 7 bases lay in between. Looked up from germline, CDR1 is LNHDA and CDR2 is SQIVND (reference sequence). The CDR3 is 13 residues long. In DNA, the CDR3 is TGTGCCAGTAGTATAGATTTGCGGAATGAGCAGTTCTTC. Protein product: CASSIDLRNEQFF.

CDR3 protein: CASSLSLLGGYTF. The CDR3 DNA reads as TGTGCCAGCAGCTTATCTCTCTTGGGAGGCTACACCTTC. The rearrangement links TRBV7-8 to TRBJ1-2; no reliable D call. Germline V lookup: CDR1 SGHVS, CDR2 FQNEAQ. This CDR3 spans 13 amino acids. The V and J ends lost 2 bases and 8 bases respectively, with 12 bases between them.

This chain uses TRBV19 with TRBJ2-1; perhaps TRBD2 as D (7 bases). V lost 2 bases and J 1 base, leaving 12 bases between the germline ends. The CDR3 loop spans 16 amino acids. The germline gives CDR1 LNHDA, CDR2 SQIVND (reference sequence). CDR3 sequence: CASSIRGGRSYNEQFF. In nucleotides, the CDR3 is TGTGCCAGTAGTATAAGGGGGGGCAGGTCCTACAATGAGCAGTTCTTC.

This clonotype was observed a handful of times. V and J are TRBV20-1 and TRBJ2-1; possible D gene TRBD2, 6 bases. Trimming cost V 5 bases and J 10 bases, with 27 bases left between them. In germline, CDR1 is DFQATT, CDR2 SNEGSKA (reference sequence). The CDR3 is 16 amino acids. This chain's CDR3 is CSARRVSGPGRGEQFF. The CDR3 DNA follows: TGCAGTGCTCGGAGAGTGTCGGGCCCGGGCCGGGGGGAGCAGTTCTTC.

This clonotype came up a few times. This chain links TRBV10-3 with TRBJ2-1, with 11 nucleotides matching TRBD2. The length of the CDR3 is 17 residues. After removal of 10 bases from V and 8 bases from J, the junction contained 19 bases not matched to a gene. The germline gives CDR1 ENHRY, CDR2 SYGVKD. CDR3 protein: CATKSPLSGGARDEQFF. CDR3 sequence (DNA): TGTGCCACCAAGTCCCCTCTTAGCGGGGGGGCCCGAGATGAGCAGTTCTTC.

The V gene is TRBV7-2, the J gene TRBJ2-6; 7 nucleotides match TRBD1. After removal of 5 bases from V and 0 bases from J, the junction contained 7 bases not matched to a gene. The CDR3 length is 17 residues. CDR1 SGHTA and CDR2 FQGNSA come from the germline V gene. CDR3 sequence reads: CASSPGTDSSGANVLTF. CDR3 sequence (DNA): TGTGCCAGCAGCCCAGGGACAGATTCCTCTGGGGCCAACGTCCTGACTTTC.

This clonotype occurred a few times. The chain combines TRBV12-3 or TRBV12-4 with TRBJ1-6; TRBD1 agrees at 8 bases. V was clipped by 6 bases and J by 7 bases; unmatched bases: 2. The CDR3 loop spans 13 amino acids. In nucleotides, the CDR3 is TGTGCCAGCAGCCGGACAGGGAATTCACCCCTCCACTTT. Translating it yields CASSRTGNSPLHF.

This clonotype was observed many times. The CDR3 loop is CASSPPAGEAFF. CDR3 coding DNA: TGTGCCAGCAGCCCTCCGGCGGGTGAAGCTTTCTTT. The chain is built from TRBV7-8 and TRBJ1-1, with no clear D. The ends were cut back, 5 bases at V and 7 bases at J, with 11 bases in the middle. CDR3 length: 12 amino acids. CDR1 and CDR2 from the germline V gene are SGHVS and FQNEAQ.

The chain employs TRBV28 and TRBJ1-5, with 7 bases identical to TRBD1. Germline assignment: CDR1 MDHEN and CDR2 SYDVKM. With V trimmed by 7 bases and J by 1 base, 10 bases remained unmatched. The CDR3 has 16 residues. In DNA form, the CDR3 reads TGTGCCAGCATCAGGACAGGCCAAATGAGCAATCAGCCCCAGCATTTT. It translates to CASIRTGQMSNQPQHF.